The TCR beta chain under discussion was sequenced for a study of cytomegalovirus exposure and HLA in healthy donors. Findings and limits, study-wide: A later analysis found first-cohort TCR clusters tended to co-occur in the 120 validation repertoires. Reports showed the classifier diagnosing cytomegalovirus status with high specificity and sensitivity. Overall, around 150 TCR beta chains were annotated as cytomegalovirus-associated.

In germline, CDR1 is SGHRS, CDR2 YFSETQ. The CDR3 has 15 amino acids. V gave up 6 bases and J gave up 0 bases; unmatched junction bases: 5. In its sample, this clone was seen a few times. Its specificity is unknown. Profiling relied on immunoSEQ multiplex PCR, and the TCRdb table lists in-frame clones only, not all of them. The sample holds a few hundred thousand clones, over 70% seen once. The sample taken for sequencing was PBMCs. The TCR comes from a woman in her twenties or thirties in good health and CMV-seropositive. This rearrangement joins TRBV5-1 to TRBJ2-1, with TRBD2 identical over 8 bases. The CDR3 DNA reads TGCGCCAGCATGTTAGCGGGAAGCTCCTACAATGAGCAGTTCTTC. Its translation is CASMLAGSSYNEQFF.